Shown below are 8 T cell receptor beta chains from a single sample sequenced in a study of T-cell memory formation after mild COVID-19 (dated by TCRdb to the early 2020s). Library creation used 5' RACE. The sample was run on an Illumina NovaSeq 6000. TCRdb handled the public reads itself, with Q25 trimming in fastp and clone calling in MiXCR, and kept productive beta chains. Every entry covers one CDR3 protein and lists the most common genes and DNA from its rows. This sample lists roughly 220,000 distinct CDR3 sequences; about 9.2% were detected once. The ten largest clones represent approximately 3.3% of the sample. Sample: PBMCs or a T cell subset sorted from them (not recorded which). Receptors originate from a man younger than 30 who had mild COVID-19 (a few samples of this study predate the infection). The sample titles of this study are shuffled in the database, so cell type and time point are left out; the donor was told from shared clones.

This clonotype was counted a few times. The J gene is TRBJ2-3, the V gene TRBV7-9; TRBD1 aligns across 7 bases. Germline CDR1 is SEHNR and CDR2 is FQNEAQ (reference sequence). The CDR3 is 17 residues long. The trim removed 3 bases at V and 1 base at J, leaving 10 bases unmatched. In DNA, the CDR3 is TGTGCCAGCAGCTTCCACCAAACAGGGGTGCGCACAGATACGCAGTATTTT. Protein: CASSFHQTGVRTDTQYF. The full variable domain, with the rest looked up from reference TRBV7-9 and TRBJ2-3, is DTGVSQNPRHKITKRGQNVTFRCDPISEHNRLYWYRQTLGQGPEFLTYFQNEAQLEKSRLLSDRFSAERPKGSFSTLEIQRTEQGDSAMYLCASSFHQTGVRTDTQYFGPGTRLTVL.

The chain carries TRBV7-2 and TRBJ2-6; no clear D. Germline-derived CDR1 and CDR2 are SGHTA and FQGNSA. The CDR3 runs to 14 residues. Between the trimmed V and J ends, which lost 5 bases and 2 bases, there was a span of 7 bases. CDR3 DNA: TGTGCCAGCAGCAGGGTACCTGGGGCCAACGTCCTGACTTTC. Translated: CASSRVPGANVLTF.

This clonotype has at least ten counts. This chain joins TRBV6-2 or TRBV6-3 and TRBJ2-5; D might be TRBD2 (6 bases). This CDR3 comprises 14 residues. Per germline, CDR1 MNHEY and CDR2 SVGEGT. V dropped 4 bases and J dropped 0 bases, with 9 bases sitting between them. CDR3 coding DNA: TGTGCCAGCAGTTCGGGACTGTACCAAGAGACCCAGTACTTC. It is translated as CASSSGLYQETQYF.

The sample holds many counts of this clonotype. The chain links TRBV4-3 to TRBJ2-3, with TRBD2 matching 16 bases. Germline V gene lookup returns CDR1 LGHNA and CDR2 YSLEER. The CDR3 has 17 residues. V lost 0 bases to trimming and J lost 6 bases; unmatched junction nucleotides: 3. CDR3 loop: CASSQEGLAGGSDTQYF. Written as DNA, the CDR3 is TGCGCCAGCAGCCAAGAGGGACTAGCGGGGGGGAGCGATACGCAGTATTTT.

This clonotype was counted at least ten times. The CDR3 spells CASTFTPGQGHQETQYF. CDR3 DNA: TGTGCCAGCACTTTTACCCCGGGACAGGGGCACCAAGAGACCCAGTACTTC. The J gene is TRBJ2-5, the V gene TRBV6-2 or TRBV6-3; 10 bases match TRBD1. The J segment lost 0 bases and the V segment lost 7 bases, leaving 11 bases of the junction unmatched. CDR1 and CDR2 (germline): MNHEY, SVGEGT. This CDR3 is 17 amino acids long.

This clonotype was seen a handful of times. The chain recombines TRBV7-2 with TRBJ1-2; possibly TRBD1 for D (6 bases). The CDR3 loop spans 13 amino acids. The germline V gene encodes CDR1 SGHTA and CDR2 FQGNSA. V was cut by 5 bases and J by 8 bases, with 15 bases left in between. The CDR3 region has the DNA TGTGCCAGCAGCGCCCGGGACACGAGCGGCTACACCTTC. It codes for CASSARDTSGYTF.

This clonotype was recorded at least ten times. The V call is TRBV6-1, the J call TRBJ2-7; no firm D call. CDR1 and CDR2 from the germline V gene are MNHNS and SASEGT. CDR3 length: 11 residues. The V and J ends lost 2 bases and 2 bases respectively, with 1 base between them. The CDR3 sequence: CASSEPYEQYV. CDR3 DNA sequence: TGTGCCAGCAGTGAACCCTACGAGCAGTACGTC.

A few counts support this clonotype. V is TRBV3-1 and J is TRBJ2-1; possible D gene TRBD2, 7 bases. This CDR3 spans 16 amino acids. CDR1 and CDR2 (germline): LGHDT, YNNKEL (reference sequence). V lost 1 base, J lost 4 bases, and 14 bases lay in between. Here the CDR3 reads CASSQVRGASYNEQFF. In DNA form, the CDR3 reads TGTGCCAGCAGCCAAGTACGGGGGGCGTCGTACAATGAGCAGTTCTTC.